This TCR beta chain emerged from a study of T cell changes during pregnancy in multiple sclerosis. The protocol was immunoSEQ multiplex PCR, while the TCRdb copy is restricted to in-frame clones and leaves out a portion. The sample consists of about 69,000 clones, roughly nine tenths of them appearing once. Specimen: peripheral blood, collected before pregnancy. The receptor comes from a female donor with multiple sclerosis, enrolled in a pregnancy study.

The DNA for the CDR3 is TGCGCCAGCAGCCCTGGGACTGGGAATCAGCCCCAGCATTTT. Protein sequence: CASSPGTGNQPQHF. The chain joins TRBV4-3 to TRBJ1-5, with a tentative D call TRBD1 (5 bases). Germline CDR1 and CDR2: LGHNA and YSLEER. The CDR3 length is 14 residues. V dropped 4 bases and J dropped 4 bases, with 11 bases sitting between them.